This T cell receptor (beta chain) emerged from a study of T cells in Graves' hyperthyroidism and ophthalmopathy. The CDR3 totals 17 residues. Germline lookup yields CDR1 MDHEN and CDR2 SYDVKM. The trim removed 7 bases at V and 4 bases at J, leaving 14 bases unmatched. Regions amplified from RNA transcripts were the TCR beta CDR3 regions. The TCR CDR3 was amplified in a first-round RT-PCR using the HTBI primer set. Via MiXCR, TCRdb re-called the multiplex PCR reads, giving one row per CDR3 protein. The sample yields 300,000 to 450,000 distinct CDR3 sequences, around 18% seen once. The genes are TRBV28 and TRBJ2-7; 12 bases map to TRBD2. What was sequenced was blood. The sequence was collected from a woman in her 40s with Graves' ophthalmopathy. For the CDR3, the DNA is TGTGCCAGCATATCCCGTAGGGCTAGCGGGAGGGGGTACGAGCAGTACTTC. Encoded protein: CASISRRASGRGYEQYF.